These 14 T cell receptor beta chains were sequenced from one sample in a study of identical twins. TCRdb re-analysed the 5' RACE reads in MiXCR, keeping a single row per CDR3 protein. The data contain 700,000 or so distinct CDR3 sequences, 8.6% of them singletons. The same sample was also used in a study of yellow fever vaccine responses in identical twins.

Material: PBMCs. Source of these receptors: a woman younger than 30 in good health.

The chain employs TRBV3-1 and TRBJ1-1; TRBD1 aligns across 9 bases. This CDR3 contains 15 residues. Looked up from germline, CDR1 is LGHDT and CDR2 is YNNKEL (reference sequence). Trimming took 4 bases from V and 1 from J; bases not matched to a gene: 4. Here the CDR3 reads CASSRLTGGNTEAFF. CDR3 DNA sequence: TGTGCCAGCAGCCGCCTGACAGGGGGGAACACTGAAGCTTTCTTT.

This clonotype has a count of ten or more. The rearrangement uses TRBV5-1 and TRBJ2-4; tentatively, D is TRBD2 (6 bases). Trimming stripped 3 bases from V and 16 bases from J, with 14 bases between. This CDR3 is built from 11 residues. The germline CDR1 and CDR2 sequences are SGHRS and YFSETQ. CDR3 nucleotide sequence: TGCGCCAGCAGCTCGGGACTCCACCTTTACTTC. Amino acids: CASSSGLHLYF.

The chain is built from TRBV28 and TRBJ2-3; D may match TRBD1 or TRBD2 (6 bases each). The length of the CDR3 is 16 residues. The germline V and J ends were trimmed by 5 bases and 3 bases, with 18 bases remaining between them. Germline V gives CDR1 MDHEN, CDR2 SYDVKM. For the CDR3, the DNA is TGTGCCAGCAGTCCAACTAGCCTAGGGGGAACAGATACGCAGTATTTT. Its protein is CASSPTSLGGTDTQYF.

The CDR3 DNA sequence: TGCGCCAGCAGCTGGCGACAGGATGAGCAGTACTTC. Protein sequence: CASSWRQDEQYF. The chain couples TRBV5-1 to TRBJ2-7; a weak D match, TRBD1 (6 bases). V was cut by 3 bases and J by 7 bases, with 11 bases left in between. The CDR3 runs 12 residues. The germline V gene encodes CDR1 SGHRS and CDR2 YFSETQ.

The genes are TRBV24-1 and TRBJ2-2; 9 bases are a match to TRBD2. J lost 0 bases, V lost 3 bases, and 4 bases had no gene match. Germline CDR1 reads KGHDR; CDR2 reads SFDVKD. CDR3 length: 17 amino acids. CDR3 sequence reads: CATSDRTSDANTGELFF. The CDR3 nucleotides are TGTGCCACCAGTGATCGGACTAGCGACGCGAACACCGGGGAGCTGTTTTTT.

In its sample, this clonotype was seen a few times. The chain uses TRBV4-2 and TRBJ2-1, with D possibly matching TRBD1 (6 bases). Germline values: CDR1 LGHNA, CDR2 YNFKEQ. The CDR3 runs to 14 residues. V lost 0 bases, J lost 6 bases, and 9 bases lay in between. In DNA, the CDR3 is TGTGCCAGCAGCCAAGATGGGGGCAGCAATGAGCAGTTCTTC. Its translation: CASSQDGGSNEQFF.

This clonotype has just a few counts. V usage is TRBV29-1 and J usage is TRBJ1-1; possible D gene TRBD1, 5 bases. The V and J ends lost 2 bases and 1 base respectively, with 8 bases between them. The CDR3 runs to 13 residues. The V gene's germline CDR1 is SQVTM and CDR2 ANQGSEA. The CDR3 here is CSVEPGPNTEAFF. Here the CDR3 DNA reads TGCAGCGTTGAACCGGGACCGAACACTGAAGCTTTCTTT.

This clonotype was recorded many times. V usage is TRBV15 and J usage is TRBJ2-7; D is uncertain. CDR1 is LNHNV, CDR2 YYDKDF, per germline (reference sequence). V lost 0 bases, J lost 3 bases, and 9 bases lay in between. The CDR3 runs 14 residues. The CDR3 region is CATSRDFGDYEQYF. The CDR3 nucleotides are TGTGCCACCAGCAGAGATTTCGGAGACTACGAGCAGTACTTC.

This clonotype appeared a few times. The V and J genes are TRBV7-2 and TRBJ2-1, with 7 positions matching TRBD1. Per germline, CDR1 SGHTA and CDR2 FQGNSA. The junction had 3 bases not matched to a gene; V was cut back by 0 bases and J by 4 bases. This CDR3 has 15 amino acids. As DNA, the CDR3 is TGTGCCAGCAGCTTAGCAAAGGGGGCGTACAATGAGCAGTTCTTC. It translates to CASSLAKGAYNEQFF.

This clonotype was seen a handful of times. The chain links TRBV7-6 to TRBJ2-7; 8 bases match TRBD2. This CDR3 has 14 amino acids. Germline V CDR1 and CDR2: SGHVS, FNYEAQ. V shed 5 bases, J shed 1 base, and the junction held 4 bases outside the gene matches. For the CDR3, the DNA is TGTGCCAGCAGCCCCGCGGGGGGTTCCTACGAGCAGTACTTC. It encodes CASSPAGGSYEQYF.

This chain uses TRBV4-2 with TRBJ1-5; 9 bases line up with TRBD1. CDR3 length: 15 residues. The trim removed 4 bases at V and 5 bases at J, leaving 6 bases unmatched. The V gene's germline CDR1 is LGHNA and CDR2 YNFKEQ. CDR3 amino acids: CASSPGQGYDQPQHF. The DNA of the CDR3 is TGTGCCAGCAGCCCCGGACAGGGGTACGATCAGCCCCAGCATTTT.

This clonotype was seen ten or more times. The chain recombines TRBV11-1 with TRBJ2-1, with 7 bases identical to TRBD1. Per the germline V gene, CDR1 is SGHAT and CDR2 is FQDESV (reference sequence). V was pared by 3 bases and J by 0 bases, with 11 bases of the junction left unmatched. The CDR3 has 18 amino acids. The DNA of the CDR3 is TGTGCCAGCAGCTTCCCCATGGGACAGTTTAGCTCCTACAATGAGCAGTTCTTC. It encodes CASSFPMGQFSSYNEQFF.

This clonotype was seen more than once but under ten times. The chain's CDR3 is CASSRRSGSGKETQYF. As DNA, the CDR3 is TGTGCCAGCAGCCGAAGAAGTGGTAGCGGTAAAGAGACCCAGTACTTC. The rearrangement uses TRBV3-1 and TRBJ2-5; D is possibly TRBD2 (6 bases). V lost 4 bases and J 3 bases, leaving 18 bases between the germline ends. This CDR3 spans 16 amino acids. CDR1 is LGHDT and CDR2 is YNNKEL in the germline V gene (reference sequence).

This clonotype was seen ten or more times. The chain joins TRBV4-3 to TRBJ1-4; no firm D call. Germline loops: CDR1 LGHNA, CDR2 YSLEER. This CDR3 contains 16 residues. Trimming cost V 0 bases and J 4 bases, with 12 bases left between them. In DNA, the CDR3 is TGCGCCAGCAGCCAAGATAGATCCTATGGTAATGAAAAACTGTTTTTT. Residues: CASSQDRSYGNEKLFF.